This T cell receptor beta chain was retrieved from a study of read filtering for tumor transcriptome and immune sequencing. Study summary: Among patients, some 17 were male and 15 or so female, aged about 45 to 90 (mean approximately 62). By R-ISS, stages I, II and III held roughly 8, 15 and 7 patients. Study-wide results and caveats: RNA-seq captured clonotypes less deeply and reliably than IR-seq.

The CDR3 has 15 residues. Germline V gives CDR1 SGHDT, CDR2 YYEEEE. The trim removed 3 bases at V and 1 base at J, leaving 7 bases unmatched. This clonotype has at least ten counts. The antigen remains undetermined. This library used approximately 370 ng RNA and molecular barcoded adaptors spanning alpha/delta and beta/gamma chains. In TCRdb, the reads were re-called with MiXCR into one record per CDR3 protein. The sample yields around 130,000 distinct CDR3 sequences, roughly an eighth seen once. Every patient had bone marrow sampled while the disease was active. The chain has TRBV5-6 and TRBJ2-7; TRBD2 aligns across 7 bases. The sequence was collected from a donor aged 40 or older with multiple myeloma. The sequenced sample was a population of CD138-negative cells sorted from bone marrow. In DNA form, the CDR3 reads TGTGCCAGCAGCTACGGAGCGGGATCGTCCTACGAGCAGTACTTC. Protein: CASSYGAGSSYEQYF.